The T cell receptor (beta chain) under discussion was sequenced for a study of blood T cell repertoires in COVID-19. Study-wide context: PBMCs, B-cell-depleted T cells, or T cells were the source of the cDNA or gDNA that made up the material.

Details on this clone: The same CDR3 is also encoded by other DNA sequences in this sample.

TCRdb keeps only in-frame clones here, not all; method: immunoSEQ multiplex PCR. This table has 200,000 to 250,000 clones, roughly 84% appearing once. Trimming at V came to 4 bases and at J to 4 bases, leaving 7 bases not matched to a gene. Germline V gene sequence: CDR1 SGHKS, CDR2 YYEKEE (reference sequence). The CDR3 has 16 residues. The chain uses TRBV5-5 and TRBJ2-3; 12 bases match TRBD2. The sample consisted of peripheral blood. This sequence was found in a human donor in a cohort sampled during active COVID-19. CDR3 nucleotides: TGTGCCAGCAGCCCTCTAGCGGGAGGGCCGTCAGATACGCAGTATTTT. Its translation is CASSPLAGGPSDTQYF.